This record covers a single T cell receptor beta chain. Its antigen is still unknown. Sequence at one end of the junction differs from germline and may be a read error. For each of the roughly 11 tumor samples, the AllPrep DNA/RNA mini kit was used to purify genomic DNA and total RNA simultaneously. OD 260/280 ratios above 1.9 and RNA integrity numbers above 6.5 were observed for all RNA. The source of the sample is a study of tumor-infiltrating lymphocytes in glioblastoma multiforme (dated by TCRdb to the late 2010s). Turning to the overall study: To test whether intratumoral genomic heterogeneity fosters TIL diversity, the study jointly examined somatic mutations, TIL diversity and immune response activity. Summary of the overall study and its limitations: The authors noted that sorting T cells into functional subsets, which was not done in this study, would be a future improvement. Only one glioblastoma patient was included in the TCR and somatic mutation analysis, limiting generalizability. Clone frequencies may be distorted by RNA-based TCR sequencing because unequal numbers of TCR transcripts are carried by T cells.

TCRB libraries were built from RNA via three nested multiplex PCR rounds using a modified ARM-PCR protocol with multiple V-beta primers and a C-beta primer. ProtoScript II Reverse Transcriptase and a C-beta primer were used to synthesize TCRB-specific cDNA from roughly 0.5 ug total RNA. No unique molecular identifiers were described for the TCRB libraries. In the third PCR, barcodes and adapters were added over approximately 25 cycles with Deep VentR (exo-) polymerase, after which 250-500 bp bands were gel purified. TCRB libraries were sequenced on an Illumina HiSeq 2500 with 250 bp paired-end reads. As for how the authors treated the data: Reads were cleaned with Trimmomatic, merged with FLASH, assigned V, D and J segments with MiGEC, and analyzed with VDJtools. The Shannon-Wiener diversity index, calculated using VDJtools, was used to quantify repertoire diversity. TCRdb passed the public sequencing reads through fastp at Q25 and MiXCR, retaining productive beta sequences. Identical CDR3 protein sequences are pooled into one entry, listed with their most common genes and DNA. The V and J calls reflect TCRdb's pipeline rather than the authors' work. This sample lists 7,000 to 9,500 distinct CDR3 sequences; 74% were detected once. The ten largest make up about 76% of the sample.

The germline V gene provides CDR1 SGHAT and CDR2 FQNNGV. From the cysteine up to the phenylalanine, the CDR3 has a length of 10 residues. The retained sequence is limited to the CDR3, 30 bases, with the frame set at the first base. Input material: brain tumor tissue. The clonotype originates from a male donor with glioblastoma. The rearranged chain carries TRBV11-2 and TRBJ2-1, with no reliable assignment of the D segment. The DNA sequence is as follows: TGTGCCAGCAGCATATTCAATGAGCTCTTC. Its product reads: CASSIFNELF.